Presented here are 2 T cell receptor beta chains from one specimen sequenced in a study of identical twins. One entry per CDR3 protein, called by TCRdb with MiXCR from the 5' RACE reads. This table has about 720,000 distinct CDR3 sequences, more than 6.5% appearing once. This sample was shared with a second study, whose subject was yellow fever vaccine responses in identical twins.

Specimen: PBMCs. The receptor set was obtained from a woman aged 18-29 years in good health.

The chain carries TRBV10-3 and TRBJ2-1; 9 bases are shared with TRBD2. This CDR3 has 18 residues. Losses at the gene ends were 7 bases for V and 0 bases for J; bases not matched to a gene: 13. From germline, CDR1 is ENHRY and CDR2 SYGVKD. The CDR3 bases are TGTGCCATCAAGGGCGGGGCTAGCGGGACTACCTCCTACAATGAGCAGTTCTTC. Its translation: CAIKGGASGTTSYNEQFF.

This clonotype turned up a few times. In DNA form, the CDR3 reads TGTGCCAGCAGCACAGCAGCGGGAGTCGAGACCCAGTACTTC. Translation gives CASSTAAGVETQYF. This chain connects TRBV7-9 to TRBJ2-5, with TRBD2 matching 8 bases. The J segment lost 5 bases and the V segment lost 5 bases, leaving 7 bases of the junction unmatched. This CDR3 comprises 14 residues. Germline CDR1 and CDR2: SEHNR and FQNEAQ (reference sequence).